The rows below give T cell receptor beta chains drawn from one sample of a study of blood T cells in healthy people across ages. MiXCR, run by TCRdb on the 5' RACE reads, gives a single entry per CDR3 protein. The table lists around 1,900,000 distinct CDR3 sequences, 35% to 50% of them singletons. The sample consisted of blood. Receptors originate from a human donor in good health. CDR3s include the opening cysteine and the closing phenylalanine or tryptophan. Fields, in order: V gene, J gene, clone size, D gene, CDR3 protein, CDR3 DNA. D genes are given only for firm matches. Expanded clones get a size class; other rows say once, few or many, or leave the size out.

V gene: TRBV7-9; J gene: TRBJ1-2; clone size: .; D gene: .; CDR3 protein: CASSSPHYDYTF; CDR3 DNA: TGTGCCAGCAGCTCCCCCCACTATGACTACACCTTC
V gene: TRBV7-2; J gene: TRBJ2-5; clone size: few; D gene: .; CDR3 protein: CASSLESRAETQYF; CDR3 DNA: TGTGCCAGCAGCTTGGAATCCAGGGCGGAGACCCAGTACTTC
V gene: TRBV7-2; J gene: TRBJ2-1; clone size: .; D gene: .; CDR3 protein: CASRRTLGSYNEQFF; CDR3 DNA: TGTGCCAGTAGGAGGACTTTGGGCTCCTACAATGAGCAGTTCTTC
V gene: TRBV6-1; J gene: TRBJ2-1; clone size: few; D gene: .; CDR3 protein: CASSEVVGFNINEQFF; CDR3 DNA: TGTGCCAGCAGTGAAGTTGTAGGTTTTAATATCAATGAGCAGTTCTTC
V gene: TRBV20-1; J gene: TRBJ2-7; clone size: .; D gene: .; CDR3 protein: CSARDPGGSYEQYF; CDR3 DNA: TGCAGTGCTAGAGATCCTGGCGGATCCTACGAGCAGTACTTC
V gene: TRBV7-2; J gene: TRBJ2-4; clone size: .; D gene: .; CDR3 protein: CASSLRVAEQLNIQYF; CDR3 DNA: TGTGCCAGCAGCTTAAGAGTGGCGGAACAGTTAAACATTCAGTACTTC
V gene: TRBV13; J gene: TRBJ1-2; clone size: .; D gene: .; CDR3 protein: CASSSRGRNYTF; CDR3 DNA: TGTGCCAGCAGCTCGAGGGGACGAAACTACACCTTC
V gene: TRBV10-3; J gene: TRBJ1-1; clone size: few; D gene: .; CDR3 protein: CAISAWEGGSTEAFF; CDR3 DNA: TGTGCCATCAGTGCCTGGGAGGGGGGGAGCACTGAAGCTTTCTTT
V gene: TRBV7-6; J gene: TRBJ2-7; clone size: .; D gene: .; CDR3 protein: CASSLGNRATTYEQYF; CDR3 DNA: TGTGCCAGCAGCTTAGGTAACAGGGCAACTACCTACGAGCAGTACTTC
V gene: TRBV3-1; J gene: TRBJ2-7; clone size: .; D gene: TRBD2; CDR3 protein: CASSQSSGGSWGEQYF; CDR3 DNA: TGTGCCAGCAGCCAATCTAGCGGGGGGAGTTGGGGCGAGCAGTACTTC
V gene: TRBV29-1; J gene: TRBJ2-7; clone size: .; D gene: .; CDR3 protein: CSCEDGPYEQYF; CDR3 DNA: TGCAGCTGCGAGGACGGTCCCTACGAGCAGTACTTC
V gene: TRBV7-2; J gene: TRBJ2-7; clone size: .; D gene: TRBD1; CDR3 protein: CASSLVGTGPDEQYF; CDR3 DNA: TGTGCCAGCAGCTTAGTAGGGACAGGTCCTGACGAGCAGTACTTC
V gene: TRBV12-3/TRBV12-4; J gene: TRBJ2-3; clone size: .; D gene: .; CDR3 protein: CASGAVGADTQYF; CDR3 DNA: TGTGCCAGCGGGGCGGTGGGGGCAGATACGCAGTATTTT
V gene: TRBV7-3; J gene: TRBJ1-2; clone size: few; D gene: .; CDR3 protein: CASSWRGGQVEYGYTF; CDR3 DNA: TGTGCCAGCAGCTGGAGGGGAGGTCAGGTAGAATATGGCTACACCTTC
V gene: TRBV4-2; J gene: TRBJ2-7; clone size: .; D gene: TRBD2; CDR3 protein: CASSQGPSGGSLDEQYF; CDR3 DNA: TGTGCCAGCAGCCAAGGGCCCAGCGGGGGGAGTCTGGACGAGCAGTACTTC
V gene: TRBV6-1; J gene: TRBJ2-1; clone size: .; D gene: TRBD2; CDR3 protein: CASSEVAGGFNEQFF; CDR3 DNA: TGTGCCAGCAGTGAGGTAGCGGGGGGGTTTAATGAGCAGTTCTTC
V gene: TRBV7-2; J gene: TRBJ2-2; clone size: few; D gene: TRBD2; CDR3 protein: CANHGGVNTGELFF; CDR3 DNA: TGTGCCAACCACGGGGGGGTTAACACCGGGGAGCTGTTTTTT
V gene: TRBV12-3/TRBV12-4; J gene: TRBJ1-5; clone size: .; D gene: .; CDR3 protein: CASSATTLGYYQPQHF; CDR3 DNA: TGTGCCAGCAGTGCGACAACCCTCGGTTACTATCAGCCCCAGCATTTT
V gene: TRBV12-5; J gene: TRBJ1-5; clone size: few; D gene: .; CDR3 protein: CASGLDGPISPNQPQHF; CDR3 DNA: TGTGCTAGTGGTTTGGATGGGCCAATCTCCCCTAATCAGCCCCAGCATTTT
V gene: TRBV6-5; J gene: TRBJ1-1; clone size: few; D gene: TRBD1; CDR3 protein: CASSYSGTENTEAFF; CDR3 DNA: TGTGCCAGCAGTTACTCGGGGACAGAGAACACTGAAGCTTTCTTT
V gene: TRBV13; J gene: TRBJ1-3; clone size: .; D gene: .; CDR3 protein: CASNLRFRAENTIYF; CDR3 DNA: TGTGCCAGCAACTTAAGGTTCAGGGCGGAAAACACCATATATTTT
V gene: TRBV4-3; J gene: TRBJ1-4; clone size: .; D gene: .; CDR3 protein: CASSQSFLRVSATNEKLFF; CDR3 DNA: TGCGCCAGCAGCCAATCCTTCCTGAGGGTTTCTGCAACTAATGAAAAACTGTTTTTT
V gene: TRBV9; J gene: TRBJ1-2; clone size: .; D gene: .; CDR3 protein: CASSVRTAGGGYTF; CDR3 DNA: TGTGCCAGCAGCGTCCGGACGGCGGGGGGTGGCTACACCTTC
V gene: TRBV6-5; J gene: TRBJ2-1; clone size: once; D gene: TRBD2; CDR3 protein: CASSYRAGGNFYEQFF; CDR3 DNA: TGTGCCAGCAGTTATCGCGCGGGGGGGAATTTTTATGAGCAGTTCTTC
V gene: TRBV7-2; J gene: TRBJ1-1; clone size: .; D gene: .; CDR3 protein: CASSPSLVTVGSEAFF; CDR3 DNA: TGTGCCAGCAGCCCTTCCCTTGTTACAGTAGGCTCTGAAGCTTTCTTT
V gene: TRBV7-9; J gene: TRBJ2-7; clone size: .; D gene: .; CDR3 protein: CARSLMAYEQYF; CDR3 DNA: TGTGCCCGCAGCTTGATGGCCTACGAGCAGTACTTC
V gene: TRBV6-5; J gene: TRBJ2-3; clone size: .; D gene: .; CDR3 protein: CASSPRANVDTQYF; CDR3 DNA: TGTGCCAGCAGTCCTCGGGCGAACGTAGATACGCAGTATTTT
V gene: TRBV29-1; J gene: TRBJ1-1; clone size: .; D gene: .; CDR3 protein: CSVDGQVNTEAFF; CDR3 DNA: TGCAGCGTTGATGGGCAGGTAAACACTGAAGCTTTCTTT
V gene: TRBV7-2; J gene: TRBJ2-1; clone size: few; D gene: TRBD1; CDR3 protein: CASSRGQGATRNEQFF; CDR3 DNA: TGTGCCAGCAGCCGAGGACAGGGGGCAACCAGAAATGAGCAGTTCTTC
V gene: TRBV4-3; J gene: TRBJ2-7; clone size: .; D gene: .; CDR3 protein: CASSQDTKAGATYEQYF; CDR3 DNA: TGCGCCAGCAGCCAAGATACAAAAGCAGGGGCAACCTACGAGCAGTACTTC
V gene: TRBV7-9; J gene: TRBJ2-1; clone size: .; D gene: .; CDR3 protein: CASSIDGTYEQFF; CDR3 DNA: TGTGCCAGCAGCATAGACGGCACCTACGAGCAGTTCTTC
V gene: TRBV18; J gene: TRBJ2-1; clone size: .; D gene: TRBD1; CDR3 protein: CASSRQGAVAGNEQFF; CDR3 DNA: TGTGCCAGCTCTCGACAGGGGGCAGTAGCTGGGAATGAGCAGTTCTTC
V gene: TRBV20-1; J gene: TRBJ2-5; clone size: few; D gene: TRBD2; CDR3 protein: CSARFFSGETQYF; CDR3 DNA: TGCAGTGCCAGATTCTTTAGCGGGGAGACCCAGTACTTC
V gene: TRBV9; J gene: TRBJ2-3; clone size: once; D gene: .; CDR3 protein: CASSVATDGGIFTDTQYF; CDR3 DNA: TGTGCCAGCAGCGTAGCTACAGATGGAGGGATATTCACAGATACGCAGTATTTT
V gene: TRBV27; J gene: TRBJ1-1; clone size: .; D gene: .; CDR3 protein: CASSLSAVTEAFF; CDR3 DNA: TGTGCCAGCAGTTTATCTGCGGTCACTGAAGCTTTCTTT
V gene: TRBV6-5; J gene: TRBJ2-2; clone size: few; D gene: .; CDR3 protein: CASSYRDNTGELFF; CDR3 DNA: TGTGCCAGCAGTTACCGGGACAACACCGGGGAGCTGTTTTTT
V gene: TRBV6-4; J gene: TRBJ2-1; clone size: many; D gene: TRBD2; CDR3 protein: CASSELLAGDYNEQFF; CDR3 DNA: TGTGCCAGCAGTGAGCTTCTAGCGGGGGATTACAATGAGCAGTTCTTC
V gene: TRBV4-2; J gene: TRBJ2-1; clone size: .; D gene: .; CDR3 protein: CASSQAHAEPNEQFF; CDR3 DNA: TGTGCCAGCAGCCAAGCCCATGCAGAACCCAATGAGCAGTTCTTC
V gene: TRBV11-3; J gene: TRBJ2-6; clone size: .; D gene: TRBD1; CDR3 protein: CASSSRDSSSGANVLTF; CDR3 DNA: TGTGCCAGCAGCTCCAGGGACAGTAGCTCTGGGGCCAACGTCCTGACTTTC
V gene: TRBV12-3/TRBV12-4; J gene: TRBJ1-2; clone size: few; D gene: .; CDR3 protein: CASIIPGTNYGYTF; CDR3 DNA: TGTGCCAGCATTATACCCGGGACTAACTATGGCTACACCTTC
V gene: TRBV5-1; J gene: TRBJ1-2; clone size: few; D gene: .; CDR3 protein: CASRIEYRQVYGYTF; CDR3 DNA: TGCGCCAGCAGGATCGAGTACAGACAAGTATATGGCTACACCTTC
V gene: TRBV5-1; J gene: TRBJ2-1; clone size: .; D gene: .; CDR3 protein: CASSLISSSEQFF; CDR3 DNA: TGCGCCAGCAGCCTGATCAGTTCCTCTGAGCAGTTCTTC
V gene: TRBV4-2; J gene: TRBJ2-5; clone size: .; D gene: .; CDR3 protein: CASSPFARLRDSQETQYF; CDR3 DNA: TGTGCCAGCAGCCCGTTCGCCCGGCTCCGGGATTCACAAGAGACCCAGTACTTC
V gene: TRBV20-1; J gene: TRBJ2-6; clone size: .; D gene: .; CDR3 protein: CSAREAGRNSGANVLTF; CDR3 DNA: TGCAGTGCTAGAGAAGCAGGGAGGAACTCTGGGGCCAACGTCCTGACTTTC
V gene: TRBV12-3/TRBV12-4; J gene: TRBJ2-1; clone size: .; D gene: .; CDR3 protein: CASSFIGAGREHNEQFF; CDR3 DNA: TGTGCCAGCAGTTTTATTGGTGCGGGGAGAGAACACAATGAGCAGTTCTTC
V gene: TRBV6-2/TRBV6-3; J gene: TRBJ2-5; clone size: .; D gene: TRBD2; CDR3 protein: CASRIAGGLETQYF; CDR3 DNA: TGTGCCAGCAGAATAGCGGGGGGGCTTGAGACCCAGTACTTC
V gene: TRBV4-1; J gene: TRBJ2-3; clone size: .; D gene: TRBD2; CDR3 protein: CASSTVTSGGGTDTQYF; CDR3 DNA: TGCGCCAGCAGCACGGTGACTAGCGGGGGAGGCACAGATACGCAGTATTTT
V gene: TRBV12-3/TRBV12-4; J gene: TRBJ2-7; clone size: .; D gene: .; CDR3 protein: CASKLTLYNEQYF; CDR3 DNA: TGTGCCAGCAAACTGACCCTTTACAATGAGCAGTACTTC